This T cell receptor (beta chain) emerged from a study of shared clonotypes between healthy human individuals. In the study overall: Each donor had three CD4 naive, three CD4 memory, two CD8 naive and one CD8 memory plate.

The CDR3 has 15 amino acids. Germline loops: CDR1 SGDLS, CDR2 YYNGEE. Germline trimming cut 4 bases from V and 3 bases from J; bases unmatched to any gene: 6. Findings and limits, study-wide: Having only a few donors restricted how much genetic and exposure-history diversity was captured.

TCRdb keeps only in-frame clones here, not all; method: immunoSEQ multiplex PCR. This sample has over a million clones, with around three quarters found just once. With regard to this clone: Its matching antigen is unknown.

This rearrangement joins TRBV9 to TRBJ2-2; 7 nucleotides line up with TRBD1. The specimen sequenced was memory CD4+ T cells from PBMCs. Subset denoted: CD45RA-negative fraction. This TCR was sampled from a man aged 18-30 years in good health. Some clones in this sample may be carry-over from other donors' samples. The CDR3 region has the DNA TGTGCCAGCAGCAGAAGGGGGCAGGACACCGGGGAGCTGTTTTTT. Translating gives CASSRRGQDTGELFF.